The 8 T cell receptor beta chains below all came from one sample that was sequenced in a study of cytomegalovirus exposure and HLA in healthy donors. PCR primers comprised 60 Vbeta and 13 Jbeta primers. Clones were read by immunoSEQ multiplex PCR, and TCRdb kept only the in-frame ones, dropping some. The table lists approximately 60,000 clones, around 83% of them singletons, with around 4.7% in the top ten. Sample: PBMCs. All receptors come from a man between 25 and 39 years old in good health and CMV-seronegative.

V usage is TRBV30 and J usage is TRBJ1-5, with TRBD1 identical over 11 bases. The CDR3 runs to 14 residues. Germline CDR1 reads GTSNPN; CDR2 reads SVGIG (reference sequence). V shed 2 bases, J shed 9 bases, and the junction held 6 bases outside the gene matches. The CDR3 loop reads CAWSTGQGVPPQHF. DNA for the CDR3: TGTGCCTGGAGTACGGGACAGGGGGTTCCGCCCCAGCATTTT.

This chain uses TRBV5-1 with TRBJ2-7; TRBD2 agrees at 11 bases. The V and J ends lost 2 bases and 2 bases, in that order; junction bases with no gene match: 3. The CDR3 contains 15 residues. Germline V gene lookup returns CDR1 SGHRS and CDR2 YFSETQ. CDR3 amino acids: CASSFGTSGTYEQYF. DNA for the CDR3: TGCGCCAGCAGCTTTGGGACTAGCGGTACCTACGAGCAGTACTTC. Looking up the rest from reference TRBV5-1 and TRBJ2-7 gives the full variable domain: KAGVTQTPRYLIKTRGQQVTLSCSPISGHRSVSWYQQTPGQGLQFLFEYFSETQRNKGNFPGRFSGRQFSNSRSEMNVSTLELGDSALYLCASSFGTSGTYEQYFGPGTRLTVT.

This clone was detected once. The rearrangement uses TRBV5-4 and TRBJ1-6; 7 nucleotides agree with TRBD1. J was trimmed by 7 bases and V by 3 bases; bases with no gene match: 10. This CDR3 region has 16 residues. Germline V gives CDR1 SGHNT, CDR2 YYREEE (reference sequence). The CDR3 coding sequence is TGTGCCAGCAGCTCAGGCGTTACAGGGGTCAATTCACCCCTCCACTTT. It codes for CASSSGVTGVNSPLHF. Full variable domain (missing parts from reference TRBV5-4 and TRBJ1-6): ETGVTQSPTHLIKTRGQQVTLRCSSQSGHNTVSWYQQALGQGPQFIFQYYREEENGRGNFPPRFSGLQFPNYSSELNVNALELDDSALYLCASSSGVTGVNSPLHFGNGTRLTVT.

This clone appeared once. The V and J genes are TRBV5-4 and TRBJ1-3; 7 bases fit TRBD1. Trimming cost V 3 bases and J 0 bases; bases outside gene matches: 12. CDR1 is SGHNT, CDR2 YYREEE, per germline (reference sequence). The CDR3 has 18 residues. The chain's CDR3 is CASSYGRGLGDSGNTIYF. The CDR3 DNA reads TGTGCCAGCAGCTACGGAAGGGGGCTGGGGGACTCTGGAAACACCATATATTTT.

The V and J genes are TRBV19 and TRBJ2-1; the match to TRBD1 covers 9 bases. Trimming removed 5 bases from V and 7 bases from J; junction bases left unmatched: 12. The germline gives CDR1 LNHDA, CDR2 SQIVND (reference sequence). The CDR3 is made up of 16 amino acids. In DNA, the CDR3 is TGTGCCAGTAGTCTGGTCCCGACAGGGGGTTTGAATGAGCAGTTCTTC. Encoded protein: CASSLVPTGGLNEQFF.

V usage is TRBV6-5 and J usage is TRBJ2-5; 7 bases align to TRBD1. The CDR3 is made up of 15 amino acids. With V trimmed by 6 bases and J by 5 bases, 12 bases remained unmatched. From germline, CDR1 is MNHEY and CDR2 SVGAGI. The CDR3: CASRDRVGDRETQYF. DNA of the CDR3: TGTGCCAGCAGAGACAGGGTCGGGGATCGTGAGACCCAGTACTTC.

J is TRBJ2-5 and V is TRBV30, with 9 bases that match TRBD2. The V gene end was trimmed by 0 bases and the J gene end by 4 bases; junction bases not matched to a gene: 3. This CDR3 has 14 residues. Germline V gene data show CDR1 as GTSNPN and CDR2 as SVGIG (reference sequence). The CDR3 is CAWSVLAGVETQYF. CDR3 coding DNA: TGTGCCTGGAGTGTACTAGCGGGTGTAGAGACCCAGTACTTC.

The chain employs TRBV10-2 and TRBJ2-5, with D maybe TRBD1 (6 bases). The CDR3 is made up of 13 amino acids. Trimming cost V 5 bases and J 5 bases, with 12 bases left between them. The germline V gene has CDR1 WSHSY and CDR2 SAAADI. The CDR3 loop reads CASSTGYGETQYF. DNA of the CDR3: TGCGCCAGCAGTACAGGGTACGGGGAGACCCAGTACTTC.